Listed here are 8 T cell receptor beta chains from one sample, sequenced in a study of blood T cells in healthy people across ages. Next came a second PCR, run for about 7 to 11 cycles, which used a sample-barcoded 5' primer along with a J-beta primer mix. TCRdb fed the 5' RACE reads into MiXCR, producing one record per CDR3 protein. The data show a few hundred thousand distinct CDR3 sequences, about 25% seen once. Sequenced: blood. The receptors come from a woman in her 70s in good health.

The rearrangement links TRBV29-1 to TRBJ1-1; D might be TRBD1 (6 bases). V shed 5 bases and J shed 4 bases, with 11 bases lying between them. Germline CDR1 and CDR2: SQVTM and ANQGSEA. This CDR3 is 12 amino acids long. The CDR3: CSVTQGFTEAFF. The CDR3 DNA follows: TGCAGCGTTACACAGGGATTCACTGAAGCTTTCTTT.

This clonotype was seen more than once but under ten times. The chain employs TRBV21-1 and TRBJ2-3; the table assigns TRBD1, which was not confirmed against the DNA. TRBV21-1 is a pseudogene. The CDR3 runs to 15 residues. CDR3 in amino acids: CASSPRDTCTDTQYF. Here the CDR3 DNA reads TGTGCCAGCAGCCCTCGGGACACATGCACAGATACGCAGTATTTT.

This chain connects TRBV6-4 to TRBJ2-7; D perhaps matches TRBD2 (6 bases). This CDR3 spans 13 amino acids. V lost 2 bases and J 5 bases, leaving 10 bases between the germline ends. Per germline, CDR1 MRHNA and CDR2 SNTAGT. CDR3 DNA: TGTGCCAGCAGTGACAGGGAGGTCCACGAGCAGTACTTC. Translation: CASSDREVHEQYF.

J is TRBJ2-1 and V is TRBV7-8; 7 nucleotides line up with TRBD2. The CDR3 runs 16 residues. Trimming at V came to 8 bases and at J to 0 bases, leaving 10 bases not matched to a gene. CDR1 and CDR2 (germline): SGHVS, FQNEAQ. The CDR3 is CASLLPRGSSYNEQFF. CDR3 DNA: TGTGCCAGCCTATTGCCGCGGGGGAGCTCCTACAATGAGCAGTTCTTC. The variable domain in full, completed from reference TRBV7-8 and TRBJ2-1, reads GAGVSQSPRYKVAKRGQDVALRCDPISGHVSLFWYQQALGQGPEFLTYFQNEAQLDKSGLPSDRFFAERPEGSVSTLKIQRTQQEDSAVYLCASLLPRGSSYNEQFFGPGTRLTVL.

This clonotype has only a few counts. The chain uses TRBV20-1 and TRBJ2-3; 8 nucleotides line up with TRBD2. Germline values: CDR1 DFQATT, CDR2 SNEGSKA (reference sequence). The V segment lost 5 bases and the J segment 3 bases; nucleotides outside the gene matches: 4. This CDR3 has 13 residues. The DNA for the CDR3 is TGCAGTGCTCCGGGAGGGGATACAGATACGCAGTATTTT. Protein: CSAPGGDTDTQYF.

CDR3 region: CASSLGLTSEAFF. In DNA, the CDR3 is TGTGCCAGCAGTTTAGGTTTGACATCTGAAGCTTTCTTT. The chain combines TRBV27 with TRBJ1-1; D is uncertain. The V and J ends lost 2 bases and 6 bases respectively, with 10 bases between them. The CDR3 has 13 residues. Germline CDR1 is MNHEY and CDR2 is SMNVEV (reference sequence).

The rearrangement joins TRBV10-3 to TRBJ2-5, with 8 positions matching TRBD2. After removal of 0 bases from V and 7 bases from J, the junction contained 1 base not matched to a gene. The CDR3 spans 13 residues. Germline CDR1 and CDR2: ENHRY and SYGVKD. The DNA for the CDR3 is TGTGCCATCAGTGAGTCGGCGGGGGGGACCCAGTACTTC. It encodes CAISESAGGTQYF.

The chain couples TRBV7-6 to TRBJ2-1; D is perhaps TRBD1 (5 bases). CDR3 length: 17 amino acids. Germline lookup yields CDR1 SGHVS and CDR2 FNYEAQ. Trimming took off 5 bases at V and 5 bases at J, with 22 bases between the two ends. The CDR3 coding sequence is TGTGCCAGCAGCCTCACCCCCGACAGCCCTAGTGACAATGAGCAGTTCTTC. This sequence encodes CASSLTPDSPSDNEQFF.